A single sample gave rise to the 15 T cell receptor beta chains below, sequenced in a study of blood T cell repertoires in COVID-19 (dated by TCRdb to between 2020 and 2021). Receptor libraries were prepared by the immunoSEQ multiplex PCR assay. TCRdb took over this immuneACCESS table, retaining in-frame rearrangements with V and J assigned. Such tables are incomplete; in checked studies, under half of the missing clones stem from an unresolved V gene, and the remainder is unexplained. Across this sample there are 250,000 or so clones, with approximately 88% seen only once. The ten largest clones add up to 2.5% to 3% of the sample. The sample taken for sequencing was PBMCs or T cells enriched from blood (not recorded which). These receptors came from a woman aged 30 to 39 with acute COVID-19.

The CDR3 DNA follows: TGCGCCAGCAGTCGCGGGGCGGGCTATGGCTACACCTTC. Translation: CASSRGAGYGYTF. The chain is built from TRBV10-2 and TRBJ1-2; weak D call: TRBD1 (5 bases). The V and J ends lost 5 bases and 4 bases respectively, with 11 bases between them. The CDR3 has 13 residues. Germline CDR1 WSHSY, CDR2 SAAADI.

As DNA, the CDR3 is TGCGCCAGCAGTGTTGGCCAGGGGTATGAGCAGTTCTTC. This gives the protein CASSVGQGYEQFF. The chain couples TRBV10-2 to TRBJ2-1; D perhaps matches TRBD1 (6 bases). The germline V and J ends were trimmed by 4 bases and 8 bases, with 12 bases remaining between them. The CDR3 is 13 amino acids. The germline V gene has CDR1 WSHSY and CDR2 SAAADI.

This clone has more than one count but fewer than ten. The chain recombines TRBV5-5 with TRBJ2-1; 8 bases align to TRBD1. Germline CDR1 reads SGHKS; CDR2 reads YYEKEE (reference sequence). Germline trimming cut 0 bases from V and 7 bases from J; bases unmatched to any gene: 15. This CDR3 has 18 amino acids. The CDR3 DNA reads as TGTGCCAGCAGCTTGGCTCTTAGACAGGGGACCGGGATTAATGAGCAGTTCTTC. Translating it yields CASSLALRQGTGINEQFF.

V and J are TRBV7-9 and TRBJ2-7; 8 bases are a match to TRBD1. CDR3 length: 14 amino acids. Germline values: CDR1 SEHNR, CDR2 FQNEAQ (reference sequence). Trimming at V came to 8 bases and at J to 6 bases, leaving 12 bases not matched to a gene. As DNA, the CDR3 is TGTGCCAGCCCGGACGACAGGGGCAGTCCCGAGCAGTACTTC. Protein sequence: CASPDDRGSPEQYF.

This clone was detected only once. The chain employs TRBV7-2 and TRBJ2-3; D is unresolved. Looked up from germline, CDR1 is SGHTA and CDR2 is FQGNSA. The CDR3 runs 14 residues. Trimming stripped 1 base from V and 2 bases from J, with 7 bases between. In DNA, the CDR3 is TGTGCCAGCAGCTTAGGTTCCTACACAGATACGCAGTATTTT. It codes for CASSLGSYTDTQYF.

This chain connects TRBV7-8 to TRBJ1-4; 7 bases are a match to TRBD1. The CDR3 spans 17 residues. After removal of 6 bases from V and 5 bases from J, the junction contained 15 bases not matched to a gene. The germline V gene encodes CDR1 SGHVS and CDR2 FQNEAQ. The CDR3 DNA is TGTGCCAGCAGAAAATTCATAGCCCAGGGGGTGAATGAAAAACTGTTTTTT. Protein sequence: CASRKFIAQGVNEKLFF.

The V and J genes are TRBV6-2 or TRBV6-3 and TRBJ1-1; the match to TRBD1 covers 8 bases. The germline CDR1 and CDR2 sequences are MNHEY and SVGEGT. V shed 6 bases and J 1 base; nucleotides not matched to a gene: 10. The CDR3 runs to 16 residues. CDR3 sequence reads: CASRPSTGTGNTEAFF. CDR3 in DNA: TGTGCCAGCAGACCTTCGACCGGGACAGGGAACACTGAAGCTTTCTTT.

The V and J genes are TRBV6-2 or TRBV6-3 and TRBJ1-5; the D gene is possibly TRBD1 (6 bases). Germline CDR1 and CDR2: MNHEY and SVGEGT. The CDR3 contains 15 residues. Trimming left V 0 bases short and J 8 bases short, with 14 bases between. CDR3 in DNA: TGTGCCAGCAGTTACTCCGTACAGGGTTTGGAGCCCCAGCATTTT. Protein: CASSYSVQGLEPQHF.

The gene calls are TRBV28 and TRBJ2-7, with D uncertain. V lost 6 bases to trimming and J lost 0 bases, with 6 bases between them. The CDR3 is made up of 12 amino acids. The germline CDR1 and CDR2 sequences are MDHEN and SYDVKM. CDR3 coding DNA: TGTGCCAGCAGGGCAGTCTCCTACGAGCAGTACTTC. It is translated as CASRAVSYEQYF.

The CDR3 DNA is TGTGCCAGCAGCCAAGCTAGGACTAGCGCCGATGAGCAGTTCTTC. It specifies CASSQARTSADEQFF. The chain has TRBV14 and TRBJ2-1; 9 bases are a match to TRBD2. This CDR3 comprises 15 residues. Germline V gene sequence: CDR1 SGHDN, CDR2 FVKESK. V shed 1 base, J shed 8 bases, and the junction held 6 bases outside the gene matches. The complete variable domain, with remaining parts taken from reference TRBV14 and TRBJ2-1, reads EAGVTQFPSHSVIEKGQTVTLRCDPISGHDNLYWYRRVMGKEIKFLLHFVKESKQDESGMPNNRFLAERTGGTYSTLKVQPAELEDSGVYFCASSQARTSADEQFFGPGTRLTVL.

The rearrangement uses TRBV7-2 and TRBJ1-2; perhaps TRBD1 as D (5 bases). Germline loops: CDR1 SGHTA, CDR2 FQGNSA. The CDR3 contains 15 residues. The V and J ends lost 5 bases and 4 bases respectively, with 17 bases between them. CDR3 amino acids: CASSDGFGALYGYTF. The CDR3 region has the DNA TGTGCCAGCAGCGACGGGTTTGGGGCTCTCTATGGCTACACCTTC. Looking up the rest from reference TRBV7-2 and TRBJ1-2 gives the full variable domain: GAGVSQSPSNKVTEKGKDVELRCDPISGHTALYWYRQSLGQGLEFLIYFQGNSAPDKSGLPSDRFSAERTGGSVSTLTIQRTQQEDSAVYLCASSDGFGALYGYTFGSGTRLTVV.

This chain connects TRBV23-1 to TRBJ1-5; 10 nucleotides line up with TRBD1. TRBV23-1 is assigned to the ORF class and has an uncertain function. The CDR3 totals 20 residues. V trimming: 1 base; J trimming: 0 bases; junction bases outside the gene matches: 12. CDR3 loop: CASSQYGGDRGGYSNQPQHF. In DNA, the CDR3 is TGCGCCAGCAGTCAATATGGGGGGGACAGGGGTGGTTATAGCAATCAGCCCCAGCATTTT.

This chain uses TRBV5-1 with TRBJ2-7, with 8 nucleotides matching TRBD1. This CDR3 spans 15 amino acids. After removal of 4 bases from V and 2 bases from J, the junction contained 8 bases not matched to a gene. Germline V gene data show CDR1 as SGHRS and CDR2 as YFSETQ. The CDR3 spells CASSTGQGRTYEQYF. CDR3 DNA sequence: TGCGCCAGCAGCACCGGACAGGGAAGAACCTACGAGCAGTACTTC.

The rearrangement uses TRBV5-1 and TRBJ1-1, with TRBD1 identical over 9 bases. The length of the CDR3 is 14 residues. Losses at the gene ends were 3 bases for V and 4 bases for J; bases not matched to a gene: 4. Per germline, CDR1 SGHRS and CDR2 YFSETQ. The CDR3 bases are TGCGCCAGCAGCTCGACAGGGGGACGCACTGAAGCTTTCTTT. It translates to CASSSTGGRTEAFF. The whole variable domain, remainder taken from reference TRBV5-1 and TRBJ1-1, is KAGVTQTPRYLIKTRGQQVTLSCSPISGHRSVSWYQQTPGQGLQFLFEYFSETQRNKGNFPGRFSGRQFSNSRSEMNVSTLELGDSALYLCASSSTGGRTEAFFGQGTRLTVV.

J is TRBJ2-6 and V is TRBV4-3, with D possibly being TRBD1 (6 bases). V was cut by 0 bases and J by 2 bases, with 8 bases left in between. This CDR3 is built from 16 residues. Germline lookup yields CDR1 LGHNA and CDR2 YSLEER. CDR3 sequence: CASSQDQGTGANVLTF. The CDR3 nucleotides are TGCGCCAGCAGCCAAGATCAGGGGACTGGGGCCAACGTCCTGACTTTC.